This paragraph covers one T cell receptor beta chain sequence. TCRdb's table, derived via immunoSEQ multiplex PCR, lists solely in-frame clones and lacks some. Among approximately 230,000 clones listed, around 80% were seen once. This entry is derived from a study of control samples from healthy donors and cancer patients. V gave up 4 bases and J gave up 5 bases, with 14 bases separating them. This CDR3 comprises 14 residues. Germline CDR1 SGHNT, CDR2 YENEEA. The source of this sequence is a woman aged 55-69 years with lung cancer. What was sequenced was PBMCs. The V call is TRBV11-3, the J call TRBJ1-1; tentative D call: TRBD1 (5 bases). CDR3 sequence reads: CASSSGTSKTEAFF. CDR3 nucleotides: TGTGCCAGCAGCTCCGGGACTAGTAAAACTGAAGCTTTCTTT.